This is a list of T cell receptor beta chains from one sample in a study of blood T cells in healthy people across ages. TCRdb processed the 5' RACE reads anew with MiXCR; each CDR3 protein has one entry. The sample yields some 1.6 million distinct CDR3 sequences, about 32% seen once. The sequenced sample was blood. These receptors were obtained from a woman aged 25 to 39 in good health. Both conserved end residues are part of each CDR3. The D gene is left open where the match is weak. A clone size is listed for some rows: how often the clone was seen (once, few, many), or a class if it is expanded.

D gene: TRBD1; clone size: NA; V gene: TRBV28; J gene: TRBJ1-3; CDR3 protein: CASNGQGIYSGNTIYF; CDR3 DNA: TGTGCCAGCAATGGACAGGGCATTTACTCTGGAAACACCATATATTTT
D gene: NA; clone size: few; V gene: TRBV5-1; J gene: TRBJ2-3; CDR3 protein: CASTVDFSTDTQYF; CDR3 DNA: TGCGCCAGCACCGTAGATTTTAGCACAGATACGCAGTATTTT
D gene: NA; clone size: NA; V gene: TRBV18; J gene: TRBJ2-1; CDR3 protein: CASSPGLDNEQFF; CDR3 DNA: TGTGCCAGCAGCCCGGGACTCGACAATGAGCAGTTCTTC
D gene: NA; clone size: NA; V gene: TRBV5-1; J gene: TRBJ2-1; CDR3 protein: CASSRGAGEAYNEQFF; CDR3 DNA: TGCGCCAGCAGCCGGGGGGCCGGGGAAGCCTACAATGAGCAGTTCTTC
D gene: NA; clone size: NA; V gene: TRBV7-2; J gene: TRBJ1-1; CDR3 protein: CASSFTGTLNTEAFF; CDR3 DNA: TGTGCCAGCAGCTTTACCGGGACACTGAACACTGAAGCTTTCTTT
D gene: NA; clone size: NA; V gene: TRBV12-3/TRBV12-4; J gene: TRBJ1-2; CDR3 protein: CASSYFGALDGYTF; CDR3 DNA: TGTGCCAGCAGCTACTTCGGGGCCCTGGATGGCTACACCTTC
D gene: NA; clone size: once; V gene: TRBV21-1; J gene: TRBJ2-3; CDR3 protein: CASSKVADNPQTGGQYF; CDR3 DNA: TGTGCCAGCAGCAAAGTGGCCGATAACCCCCAAACCGGAGGGCAGTATTTT
D gene: NA; clone size: NA; V gene: TRBV20-1; J gene: TRBJ1-4; CDR3 protein: CSAIGADEKLFF; CDR3 DNA: TGCAGTGCTATTGGGGCCGATGAAAAACTGTTTTTT
D gene: NA; clone size: few; V gene: TRBV11-2; J gene: TRBJ2-5; CDR3 protein: CASSPMQGFQETQYF; CDR3 DNA: TGTGCCAGCAGCCCTATGCAGGGATTTCAAGAGACCCAGTACTTC
D gene: NA; clone size: NA; V gene: TRBV18; J gene: TRBJ2-3; CDR3 protein: CASSPLGAATSTDTQYF; CDR3 DNA: TGTGCCAGCTCACCATTAGGAGCGGCAACCAGCACAGATACGCAGTATTTT
D gene: TRBD2; clone size: NA; V gene: TRBV20-1; J gene: TRBJ2-1; CDR3 protein: CSAIGREFHNEQFF; CDR3 DNA: TGCAGTGCTATCGGGCGGGAGTTTCACAATGAGCAGTTCTTC
D gene: NA; clone size: NA; V gene: TRBV9; J gene: TRBJ2-1; CDR3 protein: CASSVEAGGGFYNEQFF; CDR3 DNA: TGTGCCAGCAGCGTAGAGGCCGGTGGGGGCTTCTACAATGAGCAGTTCTTC
D gene: NA; clone size: few; V gene: TRBV11-2; J gene: TRBJ1-2; CDR3 protein: CASTLSVDSYGYTF; CDR3 DNA: TGTGCCAGCACCTTATCAGTTGACAGCTATGGCTACACCTTC
D gene: TRBD1; clone size: NA; V gene: TRBV7-9; J gene: TRBJ1-1; CDR3 protein: CASSPWDWTGGMDTEAFF; CDR3 DNA: TGTGCCAGCAGCCCTTGGGACTGGACAGGGGGTATGGACACTGAAGCTTTCTTT
D gene: NA; clone size: NA; V gene: TRBV27; J gene: TRBJ1-5; CDR3 protein: CASSFVPRGSVGQPQHF; CDR3 DNA: TGTGCCAGCAGTTTTGTCCCACGGGGCAGCGTAGGACAGCCCCAGCATTTT
D gene: TRBD1; clone size: NA; V gene: TRBV4-2; J gene: TRBJ1-5; CDR3 protein: CASSQENRGEQPQHF; CDR3 DNA: TGTGCCAGCAGCCAAGAAAACAGGGGGGAACAGCCCCAGCATTTT
D gene: TRBD1; clone size: NA; V gene: TRBV12-3/TRBV12-4; J gene: TRBJ1-4; CDR3 protein: CASRPDRGHGEKLFF; CDR3 DNA: TGTGCCAGCAGGCCTGACAGGGGGCATGGTGAAAAACTGTTTTTT
D gene: TRBD2; clone size: NA; V gene: TRBV29-1; J gene: TRBJ2-3; CDR3 protein: CSVLGGRDTDTQYF; CDR3 DNA: TGCAGCGTTCTTGGCGGGAGGGACACAGATACGCAGTATTTT
D gene: NA; clone size: NA; V gene: TRBV6-6; J gene: TRBJ2-4; CDR3 protein: CASTQDARLAKNIQYF; CDR3 DNA: TGTGCCAGCACCCAGGACGCTAGGCTAGCCAAAAACATTCAGTACTTC
D gene: NA; clone size: NA; V gene: TRBV7-9; J gene: TRBJ2-1; CDR3 protein: CASSSPGTNYNEQFF; CDR3 DNA: TGTGCCAGCAGTTCCCCCGGGACAAACTACAATGAGCAGTTCTTC
D gene: TRBD2; clone size: many; V gene: TRBV7-8; J gene: TRBJ2-7; CDR3 protein: CASSETSGGPYEQYF; CDR3 DNA: TGTGCCAGCAGTGAAACTAGCGGGGGGCCCTACGAGCAGTACTTC
D gene: NA; clone size: NA; V gene: TRBV4-1; J gene: TRBJ2-3; CDR3 protein: CASSQVGAGGTDTQYF; CDR3 DNA: TGCGCCAGCAGCCAAGTAGGAGCTGGGGGCACAGATACGCAGTATTTT
D gene: TRBD2; clone size: few; V gene: TRBV15; J gene: TRBJ2-5; CDR3 protein: CATTGTSGEETQYF; CDR3 DNA: TGTGCCACGACCGGGACTAGCGGTGAAGAGACCCAGTACTTC
D gene: NA; clone size: few; V gene: TRBV28; J gene: TRBJ2-7; CDR3 protein: CATSTLQLRNEQYF; CDR3 DNA: TGTGCCACCTCGACCCTTCAGCTCCGCAACGAGCAGTACTTC
D gene: NA; clone size: once; V gene: TRBV19; J gene: TRBJ1-1; CDR3 protein: CATTRSTEAFF; CDR3 DNA: TGTGCCACTACGCGGAGCACTGAAGCTTTCTTT
D gene: TRBD1; clone size: few; V gene: TRBV28; J gene: TRBJ2-1; CDR3 protein: CASENRGHNEQFF; CDR3 DNA: TGTGCCAGCGAGAACAGGGGGCACAATGAGCAGTTCTTC
D gene: TRBD2; clone size: few; V gene: TRBV20-1; J gene: TRBJ2-7; CDR3 protein: CSAIGVTSGSYEQYF; CDR3 DNA: TGCAGTGCTATTGGGGTGACTAGCGGCTCCTACGAGCAGTACTTC
D gene: TRBD1; clone size: NA; V gene: TRBV6-2/TRBV6-3; J gene: TRBJ2-6; CDR3 protein: CASSCAGQVGANVLTF; CDR3 DNA: TGTGCCAGCAGTTGCGCGGGACAGGTCGGGGCCAACGTCCTGACTTTC
D gene: NA; clone size: NA; V gene: TRBV15; J gene: TRBJ2-1; CDR3 protein: CAISSSGQGGVYNEQFF; CDR3 DNA: TGTGCCATCAGCAGCTCCGGACAGGGAGGGGTCTACAATGAGCAGTTCTTC
D gene: NA; clone size: NA; V gene: TRBV6-5; J gene: TRBJ2-7; CDR3 protein: CASSPRQGGNEQYF; CDR3 DNA: TGTGCCAGCAGTCCGAGACAGGGAGGGAACGAGCAGTACTTC
D gene: NA; clone size: many; V gene: TRBV6-2/TRBV6-3; J gene: TRBJ2-1; CDR3 protein: CASSNTQGGEQFF; CDR3 DNA: TGTGCCAGCAGCAACACTCAGGGAGGAGAGCAGTTCTTC
D gene: TRBD1; clone size: NA; V gene: TRBV27; J gene: TRBJ1-2; CDR3 protein: CASSPEGQGPYGYTF; CDR3 DNA: TGTGCCAGCAGTCCAGAGGGACAGGGCCCCTATGGCTACACCTTC
D gene: NA; clone size: NA; V gene: TRBV9; J gene: TRBJ2-1; CDR3 protein: CASSATGVTYNEQFF; CDR3 DNA: TGTGCCAGCAGCGCCACGGGGGTTACCTACAATGAGCAGTTCTTC
D gene: TRBD1; clone size: NA; V gene: TRBV20-1; J gene: TRBJ1-5; CDR3 protein: CSASPGGRGNQPQHF; CDR3 DNA: TGCAGTGCTTCTCCAGGGGGCAGGGGCAATCAGCCCCAGCATTTT
D gene: TRBD2; clone size: many; V gene: TRBV4-2; J gene: TRBJ2-3; CDR3 protein: CASSSKLAASTDTQYF; CDR3 DNA: TGTGCCAGCAGCTCCAAACTAGCGGCTAGCACAGATACGCAGTATTTT
D gene: TRBD1; clone size: NA; V gene: TRBV10-3; J gene: TRBJ2-5; CDR3 protein: CAISGQGMETQYF; CDR3 DNA: TGTGCCATCAGTGGACAGGGGATGGAGACCCAGTACTTC
D gene: NA; clone size: NA; V gene: TRBV7-8; J gene: TRBJ2-5; CDR3 protein: CASSLFTTGWEETQYF; CDR3 DNA: TGTGCCAGCAGCTTATTTACTACCGGCTGGGAAGAGACCCAGTACTTC
D gene: TRBD2; clone size: NA; V gene: TRBV4-1; J gene: TRBJ2-7; CDR3 protein: CASSQGSGRTYEQYF; CDR3 DNA: TGCGCCAGCAGCCAAGGTAGCGGGAGGACCTACGAGCAGTACTTC
D gene: NA; clone size: once; V gene: TRBV10-3; J gene: TRBJ2-7; CDR3 protein: CAISVPGAAYEQYF; CDR3 DNA: TGTGCCATCAGTGTCCCAGGGGCGGCCTACGAGCAGTACTTC
D gene: NA; clone size: NA; V gene: TRBV11-2; J gene: TRBJ2-7; CDR3 protein: CASSPVQVYEQYF; CDR3 DNA: TGTGCCAGCAGCCCTGTCCAGGTCTACGAGCAGTACTTC
D gene: TRBD1; clone size: NA; V gene: TRBV2; J gene: TRBJ2-7; CDR3 protein: CASSQMGYDRDEQYF; CDR3 DNA: TGTGCCAGCAGTCAAATGGGTTATGACAGGGACGAGCAGTACTTC
D gene: NA; clone size: NA; V gene: TRBV20-1; J gene: TRBJ1-4; CDR3 protein: CSASPPGGQAREKLFF; CDR3 DNA: TGCAGTGCTAGCCCGCCGGGAGGGCAGGCACGCGAAAAACTGTTTTTT
D gene: TRBD2; clone size: NA; V gene: TRBV6-1; J gene: TRBJ2-7; CDR3 protein: CASSEIAGGAGYEQYF; CDR3 DNA: TGTGCCAGCAGTGAAATCGCGGGGGGGGCCGGATACGAGCAGTACTTC
D gene: NA; clone size: NA; V gene: TRBV20-1; J gene: TRBJ1-6; CDR3 protein: CSASRTDYNSPLHF; CDR3 DNA: TGCAGTGCTAGTAGGACGGATTATAATTCACCCCTCCACTTT
D gene: TRBD1; clone size: many; V gene: TRBV5-1; J gene: TRBJ2-1; CDR3 protein: CASSWGQGNEQFF; CDR3 DNA: TGCGCCAGCAGCTGGGGACAGGGCAATGAGCAGTTCTTC
D gene: TRBD2; clone size: few; V gene: TRBV7-3; J gene: TRBJ2-1; CDR3 protein: CASSLMGRGTSGRREQFF; CDR3 DNA: TGTGCCAGCAGCTTAATGGGGAGAGGGACTAGCGGGAGAAGGGAGCAGTTCTTC